Listed here are 20 T cell receptor beta chains from one sample, sequenced in a study of blood T cell repertoires in COVID-19. Repertoires were generated with immunoSEQ multiplex PCR, while TCRdb's copy carries only in-frame clones and drops some. The table has tens of thousands of clones, 80% seen once. The sequenced material came from peripheral blood. The receptors stem from an elderly woman with acute or convalescent COVID-19.

V and J are TRBV5-1 and TRBJ1-3, with D uncertain. Germline CDR1 SGHRS, CDR2 YFSETQ. CDR3 length: 14 residues. The V end was cut by 1 base, the J end by 0 bases, with 5 bases between. The CDR3: CASSLSSSGNTIYF. The CDR3 DNA follows: TGCGCCAGCAGCTTGTCGAGCTCTGGAAACACCATATATTTT.

This chain links TRBV28 with TRBJ2-7; D is ambiguous. Germline V CDR1 and CDR2: MDHEN, SYDVKM. The CDR3 contains 12 residues. The germline V and J ends were trimmed by 6 bases and 2 bases, with 8 bases remaining between them. CDR3 loop: CASSDLTYEQYF. The CDR3 coding sequence is TGTGCCAGCAGCGACTTGACCTACGAGCAGTACTTC. The entire variable domain, with the rest obtained from reference TRBV28 and TRBJ2-7, is as follows: DVKVTQSSRYLVKRTGEKVFLECVQDMDHENMFWYRQDPGLGLRLIYFSYDVKMKEKGDIPEGYSVSREKKERFSLILESASTNQTSMYLCASSDLTYEQYFGPGTRLTVT.

This chain uses TRBV29-1 with TRBJ2-1; 8 positions agree with TRBD2. V shed 7 bases, J shed 8 bases, and the junction held 10 bases outside the gene matches. CDR1 SQVTM and CDR2 ANQGSEA come from the germline V gene. The CDR3 totals 13 residues. The CDR3 DNA reads TGCAGCGGGGTGGGGACTAGTTTTCATGAGCAGTTCTTC. Amino acids: CSGVGTSFHEQFF.

This chain uses TRBV5-4 with TRBJ1-1; 9 bases align to TRBD1. V was clipped by 4 bases and J by 7 bases; unmatched bases: 5. This CDR3 has 13 residues. Germline CDR1 and CDR2: SGHNT and YYREEE (reference sequence). The CDR3: CASSRDRAGEAFF. In nucleotides, the CDR3 is TGTGCCAGCAGCCGGGACAGGGCGGGTGAAGCTTTCTTT.

This clone appeared once. V usage is TRBV29-1 and J usage is TRBJ2-3; 11 nucleotides align to TRBD2. Per the germline V gene, CDR1 is SQVTM and CDR2 is ANQGSEA. The CDR3 extends over 15 amino acids. V was clipped by 8 bases and J by 4 bases; unmatched bases: 11. In DNA form, the CDR3 reads TGCAGCTTGCTCCTTAGCGGGGGGGCCGCAGATACGCAGTATTTT. Translating it yields CSLLLSGGAADTQYF.

The J gene is TRBJ1-2, the V gene TRBV19, with 7 nucleotides matching TRBD1. V lost 5 bases, J lost 0 bases, and 6 bases stayed unmatched. Per germline, CDR1 LNHDA and CDR2 SQIVND (reference sequence). The CDR3 totals 15 residues. The CDR3 loop is CASSRGTAANYGYTF. The CDR3 nucleotides are TGTGCCAGTAGTCGCGGGACAGCGGCTAACTATGGCTACACCTTC.

This clone was detected a few times. This chain uses TRBV9 with TRBJ2-5; 7 bases align to TRBD1. The germline V gene encodes CDR1 SGDLS and CDR2 YYNGEE. The CDR3 extends over 14 amino acids. Germline trimming cut 0 bases from V and 1 base from J; bases unmatched to any gene: 0. CDR3 sequence reads: CASSVAGGQETQYF. Written as DNA, the CDR3 is TGTGCCAGCAGCGTAGCAGGGGGCCAAGAGACCCAGTACTTC. The full variable domain, completed using reference TRBV9 and TRBJ2-5, is DSGVTQTPKHLITATGQRVTLRCSPRSGDLSVYWYQQSLDQGLQFLIQYYNGEERAKGNILERFSAQQFPDLHSELNLSSLELGDSALYFCASSVAGGQETQYFGPGTRLLVL.

V usage is TRBV12-3 or TRBV12-4 and J usage is TRBJ2-3; tentative D call: TRBD2 (6 bases). With 5 bases removed from V and 5 bases from J, the gap between germline ends came to 11 bases. The CDR3 is 13 residues long. This CDR3 reads CASSLLGGDTQYF. CDR3 nucleotides: TGTGCCAGCAGTCTCCTGGGGGGAGATACGCAGTATTTT.

This clone appeared once. The DNA for the CDR3 is TGTGCCAGCTCACTGGACAGGGGGAAATACGAGCAGTACTTC. Amino acids: CASSLDRGKYEQYF. The chain carries TRBV18 and TRBJ2-7; 10 nucleotides align to TRBD1. The CDR3 runs to 14 residues. The V gene's germline CDR1 is KGHSH and CDR2 LQKENI. Losses at the gene ends were 4 bases for V and 4 bases for J; bases not matched to a gene: 4.

The V call is TRBV30, the J call TRBJ2-5; D gene uncertain. Germline assignment: CDR1 GTSNPN and CDR2 SVGIG (reference sequence). This CDR3 is built from 13 residues. Trimming removed 5 bases from V and 4 bases from J, with 14 bases in between. CDR3 DNA sequence: TGTGCCTGGTCTCACAGCAACGCAGAGACCCAGTACTTC. Amino acids: CAWSHSNAETQYF. Complete variable domain (other parts from reference TRBV30 and TRBJ2-5): SQTIHQWPATLVQPVGSPLSLECTVEGTSNPNLYWYRQAAGRGLQLLFYSVGIGQISSEVPQNLSASRPQDRQFILSSKKLLLSDSGFYLCAWSHSNAETQYFGPGTRLLVL.

The chain has TRBV6-1 and TRBJ2-7; D is perhaps TRBD1 (5 bases). The CDR3 spans 12 residues. Germline CDR1 and CDR2: MNHNS and SASEGT. V lost 2 bases, J lost 3 bases, and 5 bases lay in between. The CDR3 loop reads CASSEQGYEQYF. The CDR3 nucleotides read TGTGCCAGCAGTGAACAGGGCTACGAGCAGTACTTC.

This chain joins TRBV6-5 and TRBJ1-5, with D hard to call. From germline, CDR1 is MNHEY and CDR2 SVGAGI. The length of the CDR3 is 15 residues. V was cut by 6 bases and J by 7 bases, with 19 bases left in between. The CDR3 DNA sequence: TGTGCCAGCAGGGCCCTGGGTAGGGAGGGACAGCCCCAGCATTTT. It is translated as CASRALGREGQPQHF.

This clone has more than one count but fewer than ten. This chain links TRBV6-5 with TRBJ1-5; 8 bases fit TRBD1. The CDR3 is 14 residues long. With V trimmed by 5 bases and J by 8 bases, 8 bases remained unmatched. CDR1 is MNHEY and CDR2 is SVGAGI in the germline V gene. The chain's CDR3 is CASSQGQAIKPQHF. In nucleotides, the CDR3 is TGTGCCAGCAGTCAGGGACAGGCGATCAAGCCCCAGCATTTT.

At least ten counts were recorded for this clone. The chain carries TRBV9 and TRBJ2-3; 9 nucleotides match TRBD2. Germline loops: CDR1 SGDLS, CDR2 YYNGEE. This CDR3 is 16 amino acids long. Trimming cost V 0 bases and J 10 bases; bases outside gene matches: 12. The CDR3 loop is CASSVVAGGPSPAQYF. CDR3 bases: TGTGCCAGCAGCGTAGTGGCGGGAGGGCCCTCGCCGGCGCAGTATTTT.

V and J are TRBV11-2 and TRBJ1-2, with D uncertain. The CDR3 totals 15 residues. The V and J ends lost 0 bases and 4 bases respectively, with 12 bases between them. CDR1 is SGHAT and CDR2 is FQNNGV in the germline V gene. The CDR3 is CASSLDLSDTYGYTF. CDR3 DNA: TGTGCCAGCAGCTTAGATCTGTCAGATACCTATGGCTACACCTTC.

The rearrangement uses TRBV12-5 and TRBJ2-1; a weak D match, TRBD1 (5 bases). Germline-derived CDR1 and CDR2 are LGHNT and FRNRAP. The ends were cut back, 2 bases at V and 14 bases at J, with 10 bases in the middle. The CDR3 covers 11 residues. The CDR3, as DNA: TGTGCTAGTGGTTTGTCCCTAGGGGAGTTCTTC. Protein sequence: CASGLSLGEFF.

The genes are TRBV4-1 and TRBJ2-3; a weak D match, TRBD2 (5 bases). Per germline, CDR1 MGHRA and CDR2 YSYEKL. Trimming removed 1 base from V and 5 bases from J, with 22 bases in between. This CDR3 is 18 amino acids long. The CDR3 sequence is CASSQAQWTQAGRDTQYF. The CDR3 DNA sequence: TGCGCCAGCAGCCAAGCTCAATGGACTCAGGCTGGCAGAGATACGCAGTATTTT.

The chain employs TRBV11-2 and TRBJ1-2, with D tentatively TRBD1 (5 bases). This CDR3 is 15 amino acids long. Trimming removed 4 bases at V and 1 base at J, with 13 bases between. Germline CDR1 reads SGHAT; CDR2 reads FQNNGV. The CDR3: CASSSGLRVNYGYTF. DNA of the CDR3: TGTGCCAGCAGCTCAGGGCTCAGGGTTAACTATGGCTACACCTTC.

V and J are TRBV5-1 and TRBJ2-3; 8 bases are a match to TRBD1. The ends lost 6 bases at V and 4 bases at J; junction bases unmatched: 7. CDR1 is SGHRS, CDR2 YFSETQ, per germline. This CDR3 has 14 residues. CDR3 DNA sequence: TGCGCCAGCATGCAGGGGGCGTTTGCAGATACGCAGTATTTT. This codes for CASMQGAFADTQYF.

The rearrangement links TRBV28 to TRBJ2-7; 8 nucleotides match TRBD2. The germline gives CDR1 MDHEN, CDR2 SYDVKM. Unmatched junction bases numbered 7, after V lost 2 bases and J lost 1 base. CDR3 length: 16 residues. As DNA, the CDR3 is TGTGCCAGCAGTTTAAGGGCAGCGGGAGATTCCTACGAGCAGTACTTC. Protein product: CASSLRAAGDSYEQYF.